Listed here are 20 T cell receptor beta chains from one sample, sequenced in a study of T cell responses to AZD1222 COVID-19 vaccine. Sequenced by immunoSEQ multiplex PCR; TCRdb stores in-frame clones only, minus some. This table holds approximately 44,000 clones, over 70% found once. Sequencing used peripheral blood, obtained on day 0 of AZD1222 vaccination. The receptors originated from an adult in good health.

The chain is built from TRBV19 and TRBJ2-5, with TRBD2 identical over 9 bases. The CDR3 extends over 16 amino acids. Germline trimming cut 7 bases from V and 5 bases from J; bases unmatched to any gene: 14. The germline V gene encodes CDR1 LNHDA and CDR2 SQIVND (reference sequence). The CDR3, as DNA: TGTGCCAGTACCTCGGGACTAGCAGGGAAAGGCGAGACCCAGTACTTC. It yields the protein CASTSGLAGKGETQYF.

This clone was seen once. This sequence joins TRBV6-2 or TRBV6-3 and TRBJ1-4; possible D gene TRBD1, 5 bases. The germline V and J ends were trimmed by 6 bases and 3 bases, with 14 bases remaining between them. The germline V gene has CDR1 MNHEY and CDR2 SVGEGT. CDR3 length: 15 amino acids. Written as DNA, the CDR3 is TGTGCCAGCAGCTCCCCGGGGGGACCTAATGAAAAACTGTTTTTT. It is translated as CASSSPGGPNEKLFF.

The chain carries TRBV29-1 and TRBJ1-2, with D perhaps matching TRBD1 (5 bases). The CDR3 is 15 amino acids. CDR1 is SQVTM, CDR2 ANQGSEA, per germline. V was shortened by 5 bases and J by 5 bases, with 21 bases between the two germline ends. CDR3 loop: CSVKPPGRSTYGYTF. The CDR3 coding sequence is TGCAGCGTTAAGCCGCCGGGACGAAGTACTTATGGCTACACCTTC.

CDR3 sequence (DNA): TGCGCCAGCAGCTTGAGTGGCAGGGCTGATAATGAAAAACTGTTTTTT. Protein sequence: CASSLSGRADNEKLFF. This chain connects TRBV5-1 to TRBJ1-4; weak D call: TRBD1 (5 bases). The germline V gene encodes CDR1 SGHRS and CDR2 YFSETQ. The CDR3 covers 16 residues. Trimming cost V 1 base and J 4 bases, with 14 bases left between them.

The rearrangement joins TRBV11-3 to TRBJ2-2; TRBD1 matches at 7 bases. CDR3 length: 17 amino acids. Germline V gene sequence: CDR1 SGHNT, CDR2 YENEEA. Losses at the gene ends were 2 bases for V and 7 bases for J; bases not matched to a gene: 13. The DNA of the CDR3 is TGTGCCAGCAGCTTATCTCCTCTAAGGGACAGAGGCGGGGAGCTGTTTTTT. It yields the protein CASSLSPLRDRGGELFF.

This sequence joins TRBV6-5 and TRBJ1-2, with a weak D call TRBD1 (5 bases). Germline CDR1 reads MNHEY; CDR2 reads SVGAGI. The CDR3 runs 13 residues. Trimming left V 9 bases short and J 4 bases short, with 15 bases between. CDR3 DNA sequence: TGTGCCAGTAGGGGTGGGGTCCCCTATGGCTACACCTTC. It translates to CASRGGVPYGYTF.

This rearrangement joins TRBV20-1 to TRBJ2-7, with TRBD2 identical over 11 bases. Germline V gives CDR1 DFQATT, CDR2 SNEGSKA (reference sequence). The V gene end was trimmed by 3 bases and the J gene end by 7 bases; junction bases not matched to a gene: 8. This CDR3 contains 14 residues. The CDR3 spells CSASLAGGTGEQYF. The CDR3 DNA reads TGCAGTGCTAGTTTAGCGGGGGGGACGGGAGAGCAGTACTTC.

V usage is TRBV2 and J usage is TRBJ1-2; weak D call: TRBD1 (5 bases). Germline CDR1 SNHLY, CDR2 FYNNEI. V lost 6 bases and J lost 4, with 9 bases in between. This CDR3 is built from 12 residues. The CDR3 reads CASRGEIYGYTF. CDR3 coding DNA: TGTGCCAGCAGAGGGGAGATCTATGGCTACACCTTC. Variable domain in full (rest from reference TRBV2 and TRBJ1-2): EPEVTQTPSHQVTQMGQEVILRCVPISNHLYFYWYRQILGQKVEFLVSFYNNEISEKSEIFDDQFSVERPDGSNFTLKIRSTKLEDSAMYFCASRGEIYGYTFGSGTRLTVV.

CDR3 DNA sequence: TGTGCCAGTAGTTGGACCGGGGAGCTGTTTTTT. Encoded protein: CASSWTGELFF. V and J are TRBV19 and TRBJ2-2; D is uncertain. This CDR3 contains 11 residues. Germline V gene data show CDR1 as LNHDA and CDR2 as SQIVND (reference sequence). V lost 5 bases and J 5 bases, leaving 3 bases between the germline ends.

The chain has TRBV12-3 or TRBV12-4 and TRBJ2-1, with D hard to call. The CDR3 consists of 13 residues. V lost 2 bases and J lost 6, with 8 bases in between. The CDR3 nucleotides read TGTGCCAGCAGTTTACCGGGTTCCAATGAGCAGTTCTTC. This encodes CASSLPGSNEQFF.

In this sample, this clone turned up a few times. The chain employs TRBV7-3 and TRBJ1-5, with TRBD1 as a possible D gene (6 bases). Germline CDR1 is SGHTA and CDR2 is FQGTGA. This CDR3 comprises 17 residues. V gave up 1 base and J gave up 3 bases, with 16 bases separating them. CDR3 sequence: CASSLNPSGGLNQPQHF. CDR3 DNA: TGTGCCAGCAGCTTAAACCCCTCGGGGGGGCTCAATCAGCCCCAGCATTTT.

This chain uses TRBV19 with TRBJ2-1, with 12 bases fitting TRBD1. The CDR3 consists of 14 residues. V was pared by 6 bases and J by 7 bases, with 4 bases of the junction left unmatched. CDR1 and CDR2 (germline): LNHDA, SQIVND (reference sequence). CDR3 bases: TGTGCCAGTAGGGGGACAGGGGGCACGAATGAGCAGTTCTTC. It yields the protein CASRGTGGTNEQFF.

This clone has more than one count but fewer than ten. The J gene is TRBJ2-1, the V gene TRBV11-3; D might be TRBD1 or TRBD2, each matching 5 bases. This CDR3 comprises 14 residues. The germline V gene has CDR1 SGHNT and CDR2 YENEEA. V shed 1 base and J shed 8 bases, with 12 bases lying between them. The CDR3 here is CASSLASRDHEQFF. CDR3 nucleotides: TGTGCCAGCAGCTTAGCTAGCAGGGACCATGAGCAGTTCTTC.

This rearrangement joins TRBV5-1 to TRBJ1-4, with no clear D. The CDR3 sequence is 15 residues long. Germline values: CDR1 SGHRS, CDR2 YFSETQ. The ends were cut back, 4 bases at V and 3 bases at J, with 13 bases in the middle. CDR3 sequence reads: CASSQAPQANEKLFF. CDR3 in DNA: TGCGCCAGCAGCCAGGCCCCGCAAGCTAATGAAAAACTGTTTTTT. The full variable domain, with the rest looked up from reference TRBV5-1 and TRBJ1-4, is KAGVTQTPRYLIKTRGQQVTLSCSPISGHRSVSWYQQTPGQGLQFLFEYFSETQRNKGNFPGRFSGRQFSNSRSEMNVSTLELGDSALYLCASSQAPQANEKLFFGSGTQLSVL.

This chain joins TRBV19 and TRBJ2-5; the match to TRBD1 covers 9 bases. J lost 4 bases, V lost 9 bases, and 15 bases had no gene match. The germline gives CDR1 LNHDA, CDR2 SQIVND (reference sequence). The CDR3 has 16 residues. The chain's CDR3 is CASSMYPGQGTETQYF. In nucleotides, the CDR3 is TGTGCCAGCTCAATGTACCCGGGACAGGGTACAGAGACCCAGTACTTC.

V usage is TRBV5-1 and J usage is TRBJ1-6; D remains ambiguous. Trimming took 5 bases from V and 4 from J, leaving 13 bases between them. This CDR3 is 15 amino acids long. CDR1 is SGHRS, CDR2 YFSETQ, per germline. This CDR3 is CASSEGQVYNSPLHF. The CDR3 bases are TGCGCCAGCAGTGAGGGCCAGGTGTATAATTCACCCCTCCACTTT.

This clone showed up just a few times. Sequence at one end of the junction differs from germline and may be a read error. V gene TRBV7-9 combines with J gene TRBJ2-7; D unresolved. The CDR3 has 12 amino acids. Germline values: CDR1 SEHNR, CDR2 FQNEAQ (reference sequence). CDR3 sequence (DNA): TGTGCCAGCAGATCGAACTCCAACGAGCAGTACTTC. Encoded protein: CASRSNSNEQYF.

The chain carries TRBV6-4 and TRBJ2-2, with D possibly TRBD1 on 6 matching bases. Germline assignment: CDR1 MRHNA and CDR2 SNTAGT. Between the trimmed V and J ends, which lost 9 bases and 1 base, there was a span of 9 bases. This CDR3 region has 13 residues. The CDR3: CASGTLNTGELFF. The CDR3 DNA is TGTGCCAGTGGGACATTGAACACCGGGGAGCTGTTTTTT.

This rearrangement joins TRBV5-1 to TRBJ1-2, with no clear D. The CDR3 contains 15 residues. Trimming left V 1 base short and J 5 bases short, with 15 bases between. Germline V gives CDR1 SGHRS, CDR2 YFSETQ. The CDR3 coding sequence is TGCGCCAGCAGCTTGTTCTTCACAGACCCATATGGCTACACCTTC. Translated: CASSLFFTDPYGYTF.

V usage is TRBV5-1 and J usage is TRBJ2-7, with a tentative D call TRBD1 (6 bases). In germline, CDR1 is SGHRS, CDR2 YFSETQ. Trimming stripped 0 bases from V and 3 bases from J, with 10 bases between. CDR3 length: 14 amino acids. The CDR3 DNA reads as TGCGCCAGCAGCTTGGAAGCAGGGGACTACGAGCAGTACTTC. It specifies CASSLEAGDYEQYF.